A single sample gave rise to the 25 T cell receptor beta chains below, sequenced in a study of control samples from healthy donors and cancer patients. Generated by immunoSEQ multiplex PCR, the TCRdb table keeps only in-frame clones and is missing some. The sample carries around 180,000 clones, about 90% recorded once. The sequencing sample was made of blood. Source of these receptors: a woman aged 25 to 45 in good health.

CDR3 sequence: CASSLEAPDEAEAFF. CDR3 in DNA: TGCGCCAGCAGCTTGGAAGCTCCCGATGAGGCTGAAGCTTTCTTT. The chain recombines TRBV5-1 with TRBJ1-1; D remains unclear. V dropped 0 bases and J dropped 6 bases, with 15 bases sitting between them. The CDR3 totals 15 residues. CDR1 is SGHRS and CDR2 is YFSETQ in the germline V gene.

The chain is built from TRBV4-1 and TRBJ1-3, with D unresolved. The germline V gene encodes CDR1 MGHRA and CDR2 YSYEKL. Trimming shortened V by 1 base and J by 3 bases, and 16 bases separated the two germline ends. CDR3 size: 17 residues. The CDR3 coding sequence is TGCGCCAGCAGCCAAGGCCCCCCGGGTTACGTTGGAAACACCATATATTTT. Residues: CASSQGPPGYVGNTIYF.

The CDR3 sequence: CASSYSSGGTYNEQFF. DNA for the CDR3: TGTGCCAGCAGTTATTCCAGCGGGGGGACTTACAATGAGCAGTTCTTC. The rearrangement links TRBV27 to TRBJ2-1, with 9 bases identical to TRBD2. This CDR3 is built from 16 residues. Per germline, CDR1 MNHEY and CDR2 SMNVEV (reference sequence). V shed 4 bases, J shed 4 bases, and the junction held 8 bases outside the gene matches.

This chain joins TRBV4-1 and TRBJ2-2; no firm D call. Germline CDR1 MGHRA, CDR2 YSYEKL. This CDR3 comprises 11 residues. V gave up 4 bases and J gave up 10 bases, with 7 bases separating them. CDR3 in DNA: TGCGCCAGCAGCCTAGAAGAGGAGCTGTTTTTT. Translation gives CASSLEEELFF.

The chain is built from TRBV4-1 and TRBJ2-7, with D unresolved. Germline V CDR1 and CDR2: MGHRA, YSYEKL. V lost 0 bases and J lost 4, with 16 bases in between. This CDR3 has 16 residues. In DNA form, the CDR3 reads TGCGCCAGCAGCCAAGAGGCCCAGGTACTAACTTACGAGCAGTACTTC. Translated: CASSQEAQVLTYEQYF.

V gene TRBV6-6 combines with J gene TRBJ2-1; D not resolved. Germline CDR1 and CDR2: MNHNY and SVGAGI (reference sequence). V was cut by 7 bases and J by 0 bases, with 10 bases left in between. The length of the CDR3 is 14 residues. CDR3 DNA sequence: TGTGCCAGCATCACGGGCAGCTCCTACAATGAGCAGTTCTTC. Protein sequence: CASITGSSYNEQFF.

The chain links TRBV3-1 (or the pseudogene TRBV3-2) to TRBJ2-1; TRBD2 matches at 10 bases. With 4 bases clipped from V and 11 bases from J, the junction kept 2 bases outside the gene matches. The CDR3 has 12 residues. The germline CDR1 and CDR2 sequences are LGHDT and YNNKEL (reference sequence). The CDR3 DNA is TGTGCCAGCAGCCTTAGCGGGGGGAAGCAGTTCTTC. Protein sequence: CASSLSGGKQFF.

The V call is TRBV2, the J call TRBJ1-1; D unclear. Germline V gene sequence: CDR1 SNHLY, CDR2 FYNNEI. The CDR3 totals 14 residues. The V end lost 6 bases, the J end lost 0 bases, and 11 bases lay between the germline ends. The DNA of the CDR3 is TGTGCCAGCAGCGCCGCGTACATGAACACTGAAGCTTTCTTT. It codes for CASSAAYMNTEAFF.

CDR3 sequence: CASSSRGRSGETQYF. For the CDR3, the DNA is TGTGCCAGCAGTTCGAGGGGGAGGAGTGGAGAGACCCAGTACTTC. This chain links TRBV27 with TRBJ2-5; either TRBD1 or TRBD2 may fit D (6 bases each). Per germline, CDR1 MNHEY and CDR2 SMNVEV (reference sequence). V lost 4 bases and J 4 bases, leaving 16 bases between the germline ends. The CDR3 consists of 15 residues.

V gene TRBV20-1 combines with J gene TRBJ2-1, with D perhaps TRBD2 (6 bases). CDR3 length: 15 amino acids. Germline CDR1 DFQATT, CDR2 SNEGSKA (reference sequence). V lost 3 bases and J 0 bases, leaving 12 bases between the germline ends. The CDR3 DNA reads TGCAGTGCTAGTTACTTGGGGGGCTCCTACAATGAGCAGTTCTTC. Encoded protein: CSASYLGGSYNEQFF.

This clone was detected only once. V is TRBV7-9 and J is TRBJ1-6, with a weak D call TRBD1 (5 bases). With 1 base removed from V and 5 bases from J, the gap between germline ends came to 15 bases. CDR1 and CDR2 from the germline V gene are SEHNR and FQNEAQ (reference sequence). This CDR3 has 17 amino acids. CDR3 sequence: CASSLVVATAHNSPLHF. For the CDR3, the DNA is TGTGCCAGCAGCTTAGTTGTCGCGACAGCGCATAATTCACCCCTCCACTTT.

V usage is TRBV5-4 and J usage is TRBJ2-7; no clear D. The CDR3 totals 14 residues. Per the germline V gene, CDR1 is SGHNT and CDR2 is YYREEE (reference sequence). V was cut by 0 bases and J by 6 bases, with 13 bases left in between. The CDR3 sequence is CASSLALGNTEQYF. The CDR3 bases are TGTGCCAGCAGCTTGGCCTTAGGGAATACCGAGCAGTACTTC.

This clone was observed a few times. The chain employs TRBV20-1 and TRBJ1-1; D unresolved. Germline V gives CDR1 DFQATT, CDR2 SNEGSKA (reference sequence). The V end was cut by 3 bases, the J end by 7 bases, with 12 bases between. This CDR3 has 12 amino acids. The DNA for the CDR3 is TGCAGTGCTAGTTTTGGAGAGTTTGAAGCTTTCTTT. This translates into CSASFGEFEAFF.

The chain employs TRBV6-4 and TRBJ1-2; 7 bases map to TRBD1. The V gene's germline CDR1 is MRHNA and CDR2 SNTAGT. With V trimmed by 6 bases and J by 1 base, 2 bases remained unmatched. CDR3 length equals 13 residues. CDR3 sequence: CASSPGGNYGYTF. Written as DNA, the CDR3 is TGTGCCAGCAGCCCAGGGGGTAACTATGGCTACACCTTC.

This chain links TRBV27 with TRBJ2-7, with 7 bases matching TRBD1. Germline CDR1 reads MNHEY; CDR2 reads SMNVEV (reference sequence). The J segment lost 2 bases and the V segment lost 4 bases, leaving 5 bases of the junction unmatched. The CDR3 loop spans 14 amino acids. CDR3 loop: CASSSTDRAYEQYV. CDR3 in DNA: TGTGCCAGCAGTTCCACAGACAGGGCCTACGAGCAGTACGTC.

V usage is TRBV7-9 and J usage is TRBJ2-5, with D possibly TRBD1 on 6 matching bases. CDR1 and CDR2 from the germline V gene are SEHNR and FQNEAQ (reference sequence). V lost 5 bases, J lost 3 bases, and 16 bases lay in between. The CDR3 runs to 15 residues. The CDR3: CASSPWTDSKETQYF. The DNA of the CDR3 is TGTGCCAGCAGCCCCTGGACAGACAGTAAAGAGACCCAGTACTTC.

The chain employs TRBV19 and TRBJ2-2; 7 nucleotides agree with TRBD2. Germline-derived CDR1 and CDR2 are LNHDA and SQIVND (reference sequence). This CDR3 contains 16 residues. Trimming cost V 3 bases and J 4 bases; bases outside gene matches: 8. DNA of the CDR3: TGTGCCAGTAGTATCCGGGCGGGAGTTTCCACCGGGGAGCTGTTTTTT. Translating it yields CASSIRAGVSTGELFF. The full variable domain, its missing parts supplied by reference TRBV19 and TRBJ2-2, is DGGITQSPKYLFRKEGQNVTLSCEQNLNHDAMYWYRQDPGQGLRLIYYSQIVNDFQKGDIAEGYSVSREKKESFPLTVTSAQKNPTAFYLCASSIRAGVSTGELFFGEGSRLTVL.

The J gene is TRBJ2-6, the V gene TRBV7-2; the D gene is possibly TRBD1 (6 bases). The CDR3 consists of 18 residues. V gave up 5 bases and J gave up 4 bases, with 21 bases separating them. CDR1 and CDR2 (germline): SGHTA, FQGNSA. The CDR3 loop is CASSVFRGSGVGANVLTF. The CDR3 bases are TGTGCCAGCAGCGTTTTCAGGGGCTCTGGCGTCGGGGCCAACGTCCTGACTTTC.

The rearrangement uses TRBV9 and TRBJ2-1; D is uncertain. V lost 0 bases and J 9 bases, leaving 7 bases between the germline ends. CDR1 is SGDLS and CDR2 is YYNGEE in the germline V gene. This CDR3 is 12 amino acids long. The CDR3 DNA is TGTGCCAGCAGCGTAGGTTTAGGTGAGCAGTTCTTC. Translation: CASSVGLGEQFF.

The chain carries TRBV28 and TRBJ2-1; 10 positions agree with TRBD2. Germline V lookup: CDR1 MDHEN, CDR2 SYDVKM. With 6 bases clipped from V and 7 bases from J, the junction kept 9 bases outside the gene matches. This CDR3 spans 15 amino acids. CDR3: CASRPPGLAWNEQFF. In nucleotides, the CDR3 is TGTGCCAGCAGGCCTCCGGGACTAGCGTGGAATGAGCAGTTCTTC.

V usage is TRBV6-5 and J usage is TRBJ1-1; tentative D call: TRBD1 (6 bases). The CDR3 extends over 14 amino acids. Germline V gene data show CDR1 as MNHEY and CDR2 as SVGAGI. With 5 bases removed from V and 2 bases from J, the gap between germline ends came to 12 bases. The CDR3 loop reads CASSPGGRNTEAFF. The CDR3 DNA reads TGTGCCAGCAGTCCCGGGGGGCGAAACACTGAAGCTTTCTTT.

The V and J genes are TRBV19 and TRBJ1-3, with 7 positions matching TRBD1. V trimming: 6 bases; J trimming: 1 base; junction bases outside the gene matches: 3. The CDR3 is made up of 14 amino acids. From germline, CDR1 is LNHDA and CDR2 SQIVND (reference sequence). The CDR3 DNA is TGTGCCAGTAGGGTACAGGGGTCTGGAAACACCATATATTTT. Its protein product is CASRVQGSGNTIYF. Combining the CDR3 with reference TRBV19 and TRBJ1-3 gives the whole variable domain DGGITQSPKYLFRKEGQNVTLSCEQNLNHDAMYWYRQDPGQGLRLIYYSQIVNDFQKGDIAEGYSVSREKKESFPLTVTSAQKNPTAFYLCASRVQGSGNTIYFGEGSWLTVV.

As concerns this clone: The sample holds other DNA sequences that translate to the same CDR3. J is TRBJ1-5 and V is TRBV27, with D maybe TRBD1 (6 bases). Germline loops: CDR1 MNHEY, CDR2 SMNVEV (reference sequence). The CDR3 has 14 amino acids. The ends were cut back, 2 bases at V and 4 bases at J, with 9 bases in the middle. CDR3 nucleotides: TGTGCCAGCAGTTTAAGGGGGGGAAATCAGCCCCAGCATTTT. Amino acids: CASSLRGGNQPQHF.

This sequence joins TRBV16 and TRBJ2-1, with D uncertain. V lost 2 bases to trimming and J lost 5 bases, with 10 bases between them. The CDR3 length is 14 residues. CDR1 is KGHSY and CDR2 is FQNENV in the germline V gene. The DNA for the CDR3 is TGTGCCAGCAGCCAAGTTTCGGCTGACAATGAGCAGTTCTTC. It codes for CASSQVSADNEQFF.

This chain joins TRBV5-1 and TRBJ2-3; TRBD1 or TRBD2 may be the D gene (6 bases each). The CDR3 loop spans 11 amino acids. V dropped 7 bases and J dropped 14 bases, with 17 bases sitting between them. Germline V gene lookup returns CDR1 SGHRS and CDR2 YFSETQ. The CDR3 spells CASEGGRGPYF. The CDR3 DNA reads TGCGCCAGCGAAGGGGGGAGAGGGCCGTATTTT. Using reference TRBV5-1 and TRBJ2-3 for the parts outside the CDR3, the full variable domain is KAGVTQTPRYLIKTRGQQVTLSCSPISGHRSVSWYQQTPGQGLQFLFEYFSETQRNKGNFPGRFSGRQFSNSRSEMNVSTLELGDSALYLCASEGGRGPYFGPGTRLTVL.